Shown below are 3 T cell receptor beta chains from a single sample sequenced in a study of radiotherapy plus CTLA-4 blockade in lung cancer. The repertoire was sequenced with immunoSEQ multiplex PCR; TCRdb's copy has only in-frame clones and lacks some. The table shows some 64,000 clones, with approximately 76% occurring only once. The sequencing here drew on peripheral blood, taken from a patient treated with radiotherapy plus ipilimumab. These receptors were collected from a human donor with non-small cell lung cancer whose response to radiotherapy plus ipilimumab could not be evaluated. Some clones in this sample may be carry-over from other donors' samples.

The V and J genes are TRBV9 and TRBJ1-1; D perhaps matches TRBD1 (6 bases). CDR1 SGDLS and CDR2 YYNGEE come from the germline V gene. V was clipped by 3 bases and J by 1 base, with 13 bases between them. The CDR3 is 15 residues long. CDR3 DNA: TGTGCCAGCAGCGCCATGCCACAGGGGAACACTGAAGCTTTCTTT. It specifies CASSAMPQGNTEAFF.

This chain links TRBV30 with TRBJ2-7; 9 nucleotides line up with TRBD1. J gave up 7 bases and V 2 bases, and 3 bases lay outside the gene matches. CDR3 size: 12 residues. In germline, CDR1 is GTSNPN, CDR2 SVGIG (reference sequence). The CDR3 sequence is CAWSRDRVEQYF. Here the CDR3 DNA reads TGTGCCTGGAGTCGGGACAGGGTTGAGCAGTACTTC. The full variable domain, its missing parts supplied by reference TRBV30 and TRBJ2-7, is SQTIHQWPATLVQPVGSPLSLECTVEGTSNPNLYWYRQAAGRGLQLLFYSVGIGQISSEVPQNLSASRPQDRQFILSSKKLLLSDSGFYLCAWSRDRVEQYFGPGTRLTVT.

The rearrangement joins TRBV29-1 to TRBJ2-7; possible D gene TRBD2, 6 bases. The CDR3 extends over 12 amino acids. Trimming cost V 8 bases and J 3 bases, with 14 bases left between them. Germline-derived CDR1 and CDR2 are SQVTM and ANQGSEA. Here the CDR3 reads CSIEAEGYEQYF. CDR3 in DNA: TGCAGCATAGAGGCGGAGGGCTACGAGCAGTACTTC.